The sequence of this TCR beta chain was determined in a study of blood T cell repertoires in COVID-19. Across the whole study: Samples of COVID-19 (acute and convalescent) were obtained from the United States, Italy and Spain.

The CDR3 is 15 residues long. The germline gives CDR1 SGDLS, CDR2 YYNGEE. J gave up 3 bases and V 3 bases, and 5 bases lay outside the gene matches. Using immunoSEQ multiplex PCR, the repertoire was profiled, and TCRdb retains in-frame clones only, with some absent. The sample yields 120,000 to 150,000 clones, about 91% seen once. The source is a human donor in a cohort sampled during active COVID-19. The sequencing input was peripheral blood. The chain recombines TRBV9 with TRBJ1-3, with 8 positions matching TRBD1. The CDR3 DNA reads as TGTGCCAGCAGCGGACCGGGACAGGATGGAAACACCATATATTTT. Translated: CASSGPGQDGNTIYF.